Listed below are T cell receptor beta chains from one sample, sequenced in a study of shared clonotypes between healthy human individuals. Clones were sequenced by immunoSEQ multiplex PCR, and TCRdb holds only the in-frame ones, with some missing. The top ten hold under 0.25% of the sample, which has about 800,000 clones, roughly 96% seen once. What was sequenced was naive CD8+ T cells sorted from blood. These receptors were obtained from a man between 25 and 39 years old in good health. CDR3s include the opening cysteine and the closing phenylalanine or tryptophan. Fields, in order: V gene, clone size, J gene, D gene, CDR3 protein, CDR3 DNA. A D gene is named only where the DNA matches it firmly. Only some rows state a clone size, as once, few, many or a class for expanded clones.

V gene: TRBV29-1
clone size: .
J gene: TRBJ2-6
D gene: .
CDR3 protein: CSVEGVRGANVLTF
CDR3 DNA: TGCAGCGTAGAGGGCGTCCGTGGGGCCAACGTCCTGACTTTC

V gene: TRBV21-1
clone size: .
J gene: TRBJ1-5
D gene: .
CDR3 protein: CASSKDRGNQPQHF
CDR3 DNA: TGTGCCAGCAGCAAAGATCGAGGCAATCAGCCCCAGCATTTT

V gene: TRBV29-1
clone size: .
J gene: TRBJ2-1
D gene: .
CDR3 protein: CSVEGGVVYNEQFF
CDR3 DNA: TGCAGCGTTGAGGGGGGAGTGGTCTACAATGAGCAGTTCTTC

V gene: TRBV5-1
clone size: .
J gene: TRBJ1-2
D gene: .
CDR3 protein: CASSPGTASNYGYTF
CDR3 DNA: TGCGCCAGCAGCCCTGGGACCGCTTCAAACTATGGCTACACCTTC

V gene: TRBV9
clone size: .
J gene: TRBJ2-1
D gene: .
CDR3 protein: CASSVVAESSYNEQFF
CDR3 DNA: TGTGCCAGCAGCGTAGTGGCGGAGAGCTCCTACAATGAGCAGTTCTTC

V gene: TRBV7-9
clone size: .
J gene: TRBJ2-1
D gene: TRBD2
CDR3 protein: CASSHNSGRASYNEQFF
CDR3 DNA: TGTGCCAGCAGCCACAATAGCGGGAGGGCCTCCTACAATGAGCAGTTCTTC

V gene: TRBV14
clone size: .
J gene: TRBJ1-2
D gene: TRBD1
CDR3 protein: CASSQDHRGFALDQLSNYGYTF
CDR3 DNA: TGTGCCAGCAGCCAAGACCACAGGGGTTTTGCCCTAGATCAACTAAGTAACTATGGCTACACCTTC

V gene: TRBV18
clone size: .
J gene: TRBJ1-2
D gene: .
CDR3 protein: CASSPPGGTYGYTF
CDR3 DNA: TGTGCCAGCTCACCACCGGGCGGAACGTATGGCTACACCTTC

V gene: TRBV9
clone size: .
J gene: TRBJ2-5
D gene: .
CDR3 protein: CASSLPPQETQYF
CDR3 DNA: TGTGCCAGCAGCCTACCCCCCCAAGAGACCCAGTACTTC

V gene: TRBV27
clone size: .
J gene: TRBJ1-4
D gene: TRBD1
CDR3 protein: CASRTGSSEKLFF
CDR3 DNA: TGTGCCAGCAGGACAGGGAGCAGTGAAAAACTGTTTTTT

V gene: TRBV5-4
clone size: .
J gene: TRBJ2-7
D gene: .
CDR3 protein: CASSLTSPSYEQYF
CDR3 DNA: TGTGCCAGCAGCTTGACTAGTCCCTCCTACGAGCAGTACTTC

V gene: TRBV7-9
clone size: .
J gene: TRBJ2-7
D gene: .
CDR3 protein: CASSWSRASSYEQYF
CDR3 DNA: TGTGCCAGCAGCTGGAGTCGGGCTAGCTCCTACGAGCAGTACTTC

V gene: TRBV14
clone size: .
J gene: TRBJ2-7
D gene: TRBD2
CDR3 protein: CASSNLGTKDHEQYF
CDR3 DNA: TGTGCCAGCAGTAACCTCGGGACTAAGGATCACGAGCAGTACTTC

V gene: TRBV2
clone size: .
J gene: TRBJ1-5
D gene: .
CDR3 protein: CASSESLGRRPQHF
CDR3 DNA: TGTGCCAGCAGTGAAAGTTTGGGGAGGAGGCCCCAGCATTTT

V gene: TRBV9
clone size: .
J gene: TRBJ1-2
D gene: .
CDR3 protein: CASSVSVSGYTF
CDR3 DNA: TGTGCCAGCAGCGTGTCAGTATCCGGCTACACCTTC

V gene: TRBV5-1
clone size: .
J gene: TRBJ2-1
D gene: .
CDR3 protein: CASSQSISSYNEQFF
CDR3 DNA: TGCGCCAGCAGCCAATCGATTAGCAGTTACAATGAGCAGTTCTTC

V gene: TRBV7-2
clone size: .
J gene: TRBJ1-5
D gene: .
CDR3 protein: CASSFTGGTDSNQPQHF
CDR3 DNA: TGTGCCAGCAGCTTTACCGGGGGGACTGATAGCAATCAGCCCCAGCATTTT

V gene: TRBV7-9
clone size: .
J gene: TRBJ1-5
D gene: .
CDR3 protein: CASSYHGHGRNQPQHF
CDR3 DNA: TGTGCCAGCAGCTACCATGGACATGGGCGTAATCAGCCCCAGCATTTT

V gene: TRBV5-1
clone size: .
J gene: TRBJ2-3
D gene: TRBD2
CDR3 protein: CASSLDGLAGGTDTQYF
CDR3 DNA: TGCGCCAGCAGCCTGGACGGACTAGCGGGAGGGACAGATACGCAGTATTTT

V gene: TRBV28
clone size: once
J gene: TRBJ2-5
D gene: TRBD2
CDR3 protein: CASSLIVGRAYDQETQYF
CDR3 DNA: TGTGCCAGCAGTTTGATAGTAGGGAGGGCCTATGATCAAGAGACCCAGTACTTC

V gene: TRBV5-4
clone size: .
J gene: TRBJ2-1
D gene: TRBD2
CDR3 protein: CASSVGLAGGYNEQFF
CDR3 DNA: TGTGCCAGCAGCGTGGGACTAGCGGGAGGGTACAATGAGCAGTTCTTC

V gene: TRBV9
clone size: once
J gene: TRBJ1-4
D gene: TRBD1
CDR3 protein: CASSVEEGGGMWIREKLFF
CDR3 DNA: TGTGCCAGCAGCGTAGAAGAGGGAGGGGGCATGTGGATCCGTGAAAAACTGTTTTTT

V gene: TRBV7-9
clone size: once
J gene: TRBJ2-1
D gene: TRBD1
CDR3 protein: CASSVTGTNEQFF
CDR3 DNA: TGTGCCAGCAGCGTGACAGGGACGAATGAGCAGTTCTTC

V gene: TRBV7-6
clone size: .
J gene: TRBJ1-1
D gene: .
CDR3 protein: CASSLGGGEAFF
CDR3 DNA: TGTGCCAGCAGCTTAGGGGGGGGTGAAGCTTTCTTT

V gene: TRBV13
clone size: .
J gene: TRBJ1-1
D gene: TRBD1
CDR3 protein: CASSPVLPTGGSFEINTEAFF
CDR3 DNA: TGTGCCAGCAGCCCAGTATTGCCCACAGGGGGCTCATTTGAGATAAACACTGAAGCTTTCTTT

V gene: TRBV5-1
clone size: .
J gene: TRBJ1-3
D gene: .
CDR3 protein: CASSHGPSSGNTIYF
CDR3 DNA: TGCGCCAGCAGCCACGGGCCTAGCTCTGGAAACACCATATATTTT

V gene: TRBV10-2
clone size: once
J gene: TRBJ2-5
D gene: .
CDR3 protein: CASMGTGTQYF
CDR3 DNA: TGCGCCAGCATGGGGACGGGAACCCAGTACTTC

V gene: TRBV9
clone size: .
J gene: TRBJ2-5
D gene: TRBD1
CDR3 protein: CASSATPGTGVQETQYF
CDR3 DNA: TGTGCCAGCAGCGCAACCCCCGGGACAGGGGTCCAAGAGACCCAGTACTTC

V gene: TRBV7-6
clone size: .
J gene: TRBJ2-7
D gene: .
CDR3 protein: CASSPRSASYEQYF
CDR3 DNA: TGTGCCAGCAGCCCCAGGAGTGCCTCCTACGAGCAGTACTTC

V gene: TRBV27
clone size: .
J gene: TRBJ2-7
D gene: .
CDR3 protein: CASSPLGNSYEQYF
CDR3 DNA: TGTGCCAGCAGCCCCCTAGGGAATTCCTACGAGCAGTACTTC

V gene: TRBV6-1
clone size: .
J gene: TRBJ1-4
D gene: TRBD1
CDR3 protein: CASSVGQGEYHEKLFF
CDR3 DNA: TGTGCCAGCAGTGTCGGACAGGGGGAATATCATGAAAAACTGTTTTTT

V gene: TRBV19
clone size: .
J gene: TRBJ2-1
D gene: .
CDR3 protein: CASSATPGNPSKFF
CDR3 DNA: TGTGCCAGTAGTGCTACTCCAGGGAACCCTTCGAAGTTCTTC

V gene: TRBV7-6
clone size: .
J gene: TRBJ1-1
D gene: .
CDR3 protein: CASSLALGIEAFF
CDR3 DNA: TGTGCCAGCAGCTTAGCGCTGGGGATTGAAGCTTTCTTT

V gene: TRBV18
clone size: .
J gene: TRBJ2-7
D gene: .
CDR3 protein: CASSRRDLNTYEQYF
CDR3 DNA: TGTGCCAGCTCACGTCGGGACCTTAACACCTACGAGCAGTACTTC

V gene: TRBV4-3
clone size: .
J gene: TRBJ2-1
D gene: TRBD1
CDR3 protein: CASSPWTGKNNEQFF
CDR3 DNA: TGCGCCAGCAGCCCGTGGACAGGGAAAAACAATGAGCAGTTCTTC

V gene: TRBV9
clone size: once
J gene: TRBJ2-3
D gene: .
CDR3 protein: CASSVGDTDTQYF
CDR3 DNA: TGTGCCAGCAGCGTAGGGGACACAGATACGCAGTATTTT

V gene: TRBV4-3
clone size: .
J gene: TRBJ2-1
D gene: .
CDR3 protein: CASSQALVREFRDNEQFF
CDR3 DNA: TGCGCCAGCAGCCAAGCCCTTGTCCGAGAGTTCCGGGACAATGAGCAGTTCTTC

V gene: TRBV15
clone size: .
J gene: TRBJ1-3
D gene: .
CDR3 protein: CATSRSALDRTPGNTIYF
CDR3 DNA: TGTGCCACCAGCAGATCTGCCCTAGACAGGACCCCTGGAAACACCATATATTTT